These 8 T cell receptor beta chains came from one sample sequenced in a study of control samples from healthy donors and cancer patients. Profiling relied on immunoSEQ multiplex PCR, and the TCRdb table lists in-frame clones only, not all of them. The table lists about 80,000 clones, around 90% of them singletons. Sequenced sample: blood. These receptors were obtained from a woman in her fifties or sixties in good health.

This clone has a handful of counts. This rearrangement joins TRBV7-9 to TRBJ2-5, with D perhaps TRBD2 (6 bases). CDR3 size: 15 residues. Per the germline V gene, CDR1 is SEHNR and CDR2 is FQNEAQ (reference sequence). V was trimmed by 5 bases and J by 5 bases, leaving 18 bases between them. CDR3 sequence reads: CASSPGTHTLETQYF. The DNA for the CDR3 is TGTGCCAGCAGCCCTGGGACTCACACACTGGAGACCCAGTACTTC. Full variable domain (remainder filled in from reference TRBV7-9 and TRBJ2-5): DTGVSQNPRHKITKRGQNVTFRCDPISEHNRLYWYRQTLGQGPEFLTYFQNEAQLEKSRLLSDRFSAERPKGSFSTLEIQRTEQGDSAMYLCASSPGTHTLETQYFGPGTRLLVL.

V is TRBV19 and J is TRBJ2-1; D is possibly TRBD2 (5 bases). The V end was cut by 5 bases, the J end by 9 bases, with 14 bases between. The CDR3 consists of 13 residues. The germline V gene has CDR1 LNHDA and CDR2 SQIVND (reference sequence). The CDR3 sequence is CASSPSGLFEQFF. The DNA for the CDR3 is TGTGCCAGTAGTCCCTCCGGACTTTTTGAGCAGTTCTTC.

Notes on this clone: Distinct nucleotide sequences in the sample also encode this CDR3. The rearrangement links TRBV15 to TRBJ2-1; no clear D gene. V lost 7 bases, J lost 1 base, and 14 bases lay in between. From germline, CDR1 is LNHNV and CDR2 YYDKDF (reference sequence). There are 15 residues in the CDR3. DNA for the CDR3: TGTGCCACCACCTCCGTAGGTGGTTCCTACAATGAGCAGTTCTTC. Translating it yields CATTSVGGSYNEQFF.

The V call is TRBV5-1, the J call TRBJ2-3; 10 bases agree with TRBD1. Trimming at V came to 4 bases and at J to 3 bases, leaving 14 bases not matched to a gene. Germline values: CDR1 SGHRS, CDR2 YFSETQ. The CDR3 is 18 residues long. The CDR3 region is CASSRRNRDRGSTDTQYF. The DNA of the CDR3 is TGCGCCAGCAGCCGCCGGAACCGGGACAGGGGATCAACAGATACGCAGTATTTT.

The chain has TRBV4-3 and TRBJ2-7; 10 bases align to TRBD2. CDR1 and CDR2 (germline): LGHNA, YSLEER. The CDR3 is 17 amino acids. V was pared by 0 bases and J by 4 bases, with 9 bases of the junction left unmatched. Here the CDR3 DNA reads TGCGCCAGCAGCCAAGATGGGGTAGCGGGAGGACCGTACGAGCAGTACTTC. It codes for CASSQDGVAGGPYEQYF.

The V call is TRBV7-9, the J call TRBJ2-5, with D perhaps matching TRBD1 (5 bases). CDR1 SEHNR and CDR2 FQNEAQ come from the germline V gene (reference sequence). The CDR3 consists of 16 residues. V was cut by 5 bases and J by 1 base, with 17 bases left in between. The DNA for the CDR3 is TGTGCCAGCAGCCTTCACACAACAGGAATCCAAGAGACCCAGTACTTC. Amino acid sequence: CASSLHTTGIQETQYF.

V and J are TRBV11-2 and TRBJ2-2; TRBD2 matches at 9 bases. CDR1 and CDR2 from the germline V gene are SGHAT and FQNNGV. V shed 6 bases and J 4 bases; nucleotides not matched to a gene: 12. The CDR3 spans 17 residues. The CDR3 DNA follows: TGTGCCAGCAGACTAGGGCTGCGGGGGGGCGGCACCGGGGAGCTGTTTTTT. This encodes CASRLGLRGGGTGELFF.

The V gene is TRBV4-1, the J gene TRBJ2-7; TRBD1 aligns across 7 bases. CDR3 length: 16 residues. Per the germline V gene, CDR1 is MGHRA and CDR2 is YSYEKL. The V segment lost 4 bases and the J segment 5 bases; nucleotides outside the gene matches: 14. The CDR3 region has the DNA TGCGCCAGCAGCCCCAGGGGGTTACTAGGAAGCGACGAGCAGTACTTC. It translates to CASSPRGLLGSDEQYF.